A selection of T cell receptor beta chains follows, all from one sample in a study of cytomegalovirus exposure and HLA in healthy donors. TCRdb's copy holds only in-frame clones and misses some; the assay was immunoSEQ multiplex PCR. The sample gives more than 95,000 clones, roughly 17% of which show up once; roughly 3% is in the top ten. Sample: PBMCs. The receptors were sampled from a female donor in good health and CMV-seropositive. Both conserved end residues are part of each CDR3. A D gene is named only where the DNA matches it firmly. A row's size may be missing; if present it is once, few, many or a size class.

j_gene	v_gene	abundance	d_gene	CDR3aa	CDR3nt
TRBJ1-2	TRBV19	NA	NA	CASTPFGGYTF	TGTGCCAGTACCCCTTTCGGTGGCTACACCTTC
TRBJ2-4	TRBV2	once	NA	CASWGENIQYF	TGTGCCAGCTGGGGGGAAAACATTCAGTACTTC
TRBJ1-1	TRBV25-1	few	NA	CASLPQTEAEAFF	TGTGCCAGCCTTCCTCAGACAGAGGCTGAAGCTTTCTTT
TRBJ2-5	TRBV5-1	NA	NA	CASSLGLRQETQYF	TGCGCCAGCAGCTTGGGACTGCGCCAAGAGACCCAGTACTTC
TRBJ2-3	TRBV29-1	NA	TRBD1	CSVDGRDRGQLDTQYF	TGCAGCGTTGATGGTCGGGACAGGGGGCAGTTAGATACGCAGTATTTT
TRBJ2-3	TRBV7-9	NA	NA	CASSLATGGADTQYF	TGTGCCAGCAGCTTAGCGACGGGGGGCGCAGATACGCAGTATTTT
TRBJ2-7	TRBV29-1	NA	NA	CSAGVADTYEQYF	TGCAGCGCGGGAGTTGCGGACACCTACGAGCAGTACTTC
TRBJ1-2	TRBV5-5	NA	TRBD1	CASSLDTGGIGYTF	TGTGCCAGCAGCCTAGATACAGGGGGAATTGGCTACACCTTC
TRBJ2-7	TRBV7-9	NA	NA	CASSSRRTGSSYEQYF	TGTGCCAGCAGCTCGAGACGGACGGGAAGCTCCTACGAGCAGTACTTC
TRBJ1-2	TRBV7-2	NA	TRBD1	CASSLFTGDRYTF	TGTGCCAGCAGCTTATTCACAGGGGATCGCTACACCTTC
TRBJ1-1	TRBV5-1	NA	TRBD1	CASSLQTTGGVGAFF	TGCGCCAGCAGCCTACAAACCACAGGGGGCGTAGGCGCTTTCTTT
TRBJ1-1	TRBV11-2	NA	NA	CASSFNRAPEAFF	TGTGCCAGCAGCTTTAACAGGGCCCCTGAAGCTTTCTTT
TRBJ2-6	TRBV7-2	few	NA	CASSPAGPRAGANVLTF	TGTGCCAGCAGCCCCGCGGGCCCCCGGGCTGGGGCCAACGTCCTGACTTTC
TRBJ2-5	TRBV5-8	few	TRBD2	CASSSLAGQETQYF	TGTGCCAGCAGCTCCCTAGCGGGCCAAGAGACCCAGTACTTC
TRBJ2-7	TRBV9	NA	NA	CASSLQETYEQYF	TGTGCCAGCAGCTTACAGGAGACCTACGAGCAGTACTTC
TRBJ2-1	TRBV5-6	few	NA	CASSFFDGNEQFF	TGTGCCAGCAGCTTTTTTGACGGGAATGAGCAGTTCTTC
TRBJ1-6	TRBV28	NA	NA	CASSPDTRPLHF	TGTGCCAGCAGCCCGGACACCAGACCCCTCCACTTT
TRBJ1-5	TRBV4-1	NA	NA	CASSQAETGGDQPQHF	TGCGCCAGCAGCCAAGCAGAGACCGGGGGTGATCAGCCCCAGCATTTT
TRBJ2-7	TRBV6-1	NA	TRBD2	CASSGRLAGSYEQYF	TGTGCCAGCAGTGGGAGACTAGCAGGGAGCTACGAGCAGTACTTC
TRBJ2-7	TRBV29-1	NA	NA	CSVKGETEQYF	TGCAGCGTCAAAGGGGAAACCGAGCAGTACTTC
TRBJ1-4	TRBV6-1	NA	NA	CASTNTGLPNEKLFF	TGTGCCAGCACGAATACAGGTTTGCCTAATGAAAAACTGTTTTTT
TRBJ2-1	TRBV28	few	TRBD2	CASSLRLAGDNEQFF	TGTGCCAGCAGCCTTCGGCTAGCGGGGGACAATGAGCAGTTCTTC
TRBJ1-2	TRBV9	NA	NA	CASSAGGSRYGYTF	TGTGCCAGCAGCGCGGGGGGCTCAAGGTATGGCTACACCTTC
TRBJ2-7	TRBV18	NA	TRBD1	CASSPQGASVEQYF	TGTGCCAGCTCACCACAGGGGGCCTCCGTGGAGCAGTACTTC
TRBJ2-5	TRBV30	NA	NA	CAWSVIWHGGETQYF	TGTGCCTGGAGTGTCATTTGGCATGGAGGGGAGACCCAGTACTTC
TRBJ2-2	TRBV15	NA	TRBD2	CATSRVLAGNTGELFF	TGTGCCACCAGCAGAGTACTAGCGGGTAACACCGGGGAGCTGTTTTTT
TRBJ2-7	TRBV19	NA	TRBD2	CASSTRTSGVLSEQYF	TGTGCCAGTAGTACCCGGACTAGCGGGGTCCTTTCCGAGCAGTACTTC
TRBJ2-7	TRBV7-6	few	TRBD2	CASSKVGLADSYEQYF	TGTGCCAGCAGTAAAGTTGGCCTAGCGGATTCTTACGAGCAGTACTTC
TRBJ2-7	TRBV23-1	NA	NA	CASPEGYEQYF	TGCGCCAGCCCCGAGGGCTACGAGCAGTACTTC
TRBJ2-1	TRBV5-6	few	TRBD2	CASSSPRTSGNEQFF	TGTGCCAGCAGCTCCCCCAGGACTAGCGGCAATGAGCAGTTCTTC
TRBJ2-3	TRBV10-3	NA	TRBD1	CAISDGQGASTDTQYF	TGTGCCATCAGTGACGGACAGGGGGCTAGCACAGATACGCAGTATTTT
TRBJ2-7	TRBV7-2	NA	TRBD1	CASSLDRGDEQYF	TGTGCCAGCAGCTTAGACAGGGGAGACGAGCAGTACTTC
TRBJ1-1	TRBV2	few	NA	CASSFEVITEAFF	TGTGCCAGCAGTTTCGAGGTTATCACTGAAGCTTTCTTT
TRBJ2-2	TRBV5-1	NA	NA	CASSLSGVDTGELFF	TGCGCCAGCAGCTTGTCAGGGGTAGACACCGGGGAGCTGTTTTTT
TRBJ2-1	TRBV28	NA	TRBD2	CASRRGLANNEQFF	TGTGCCAGCAGAAGAGGACTAGCGAACAATGAGCAGTTCTTC
TRBJ2-7	TRBV7-9	once	TRBD1	CASSLAGGWSYEQYF	TGTGCCAGCAGCTTAGCAGGGGGCTGGTCCTACGAGCAGTACTTC
TRBJ2-3	TRBV2	few	TRBD2	CASSEARGGRNTQYF	TGTGCCAGCAGTGAAGCCCGGGGGGGCCGGAATACGCAGTATTTT
TRBJ1-4	TRBV7-9	NA	TRBD1	CASSRDRYNEKLFF	TGTGCCAGCAGCCGGGACAGGTATAATGAAAAACTGTTTTTT
TRBJ2-7	TRBV10-1	few	TRBD2	CASMPTSPYEQYF	TGCGCCAGCATGCCGACTAGCCCCTACGAGCAGTACTTC
TRBJ2-7	TRBV28	few	NA	CASSSGGQDEQYF	TGTGCCAGCAGTTCGGGGGGCCAGGACGAGCAGTACTTC
TRBJ2-5	TRBV28	NA	TRBD1	CQRLGQEQTQYF	TGTCAGAGGTTGGGACAGGAACAGACCCAGTACTTC
TRBJ2-7	TRBV5-6	few	TRBD1	CASTPHYLETGVTYYEQYF	TGTGCCAGCACCCCCCATTATCTTGAGACAGGGGTTACTTACTACGAGCAGTACTTC
TRBJ2-7	TRBV5-4	few	NA	CASSLDLGIAYEQYF	TGTGCCAGCAGCTTGGACCTCGGGATTGCCTACGAGCAGTACTTC
TRBJ2-5	TRBV5-6	NA	NA	CASSLAGYRQETQYF	TGTGCCAGCAGCTTGGCGGGGTACCGGCAAGAGACCCAGTACTTC
TRBJ2-7	TRBV19	few	TRBD2	CASTYDGTSGSPYEQYF	TGTGCCAGTACCTACGACGGGACTAGCGGGAGCCCCTACGAGCAGTACTTC
TRBJ2-3	TRBV11-3	NA	NA	CASSLDLTDTQYF	TGTGCCAGCAGCTTAGACCTCACAGATACGCAGTATTTT
TRBJ2-1	TRBV7-2	few	TRBD1	CASRMDRGRVDIYNEQFF	TGTGCCAGCAGAATGGACAGGGGGAGGGTAGATATCTACAATGAGCAGTTCTTC
TRBJ2-7	TRBV29-1	NA	NA	CSVSRGGEQYF	TGCAGCGTTAGCCGAGGGGGCGAGCAGTACTTC